This TCR beta chain was observed in a study of blood T cell repertoires in COVID-19. Turning to the study itself: PBMCs, B-cell-depleted T cells, or T cells provided the cDNA or gDNA that made up the material.

Germline loops: CDR1 LGHNA, CDR2 YSLEER. Germline trimming cut 1 base from V and 0 bases from J; bases unmatched to any gene: 11. The CDR3 length is 19 residues. Methods used by the authors: Estimation of nucleated cell counts relied on the amplification of reference gene primers. Only in-frame clones appear in the TCRdb table, and some are missing; sequencing was by immunoSEQ multiplex PCR. That table gives V, J and clone size, and the DNA gave D and trimming. The repertoire has 200,000 to 300,000 clones, approximately 86% of them found once; the top ten carry 1.5% to 2%. V is TRBV4-3 and J is TRBJ2-1, with TRBD2 identical over 8 bases. The specimen sequenced was peripheral blood. This clonotype originated in a man aged 25-40 years with active or convalescent COVID-19. The CDR3, as DNA: TGCGCCAGCAGCCAAGTGTGGGGTAGCGGGGTGAGCTCCTACAATGAGCAGTTCTTC. Its protein product is CASSQVWGSGVSSYNEQFF.